Each of the 13 T cell receptor beta chains below was sequenced from the same sample in a study of T cells after yellow fever vaccination. TCRdb recomputed calls from the 5' RACE reads with MiXCR, one row per CDR3 protein. The repertoire includes some 99,000 distinct CDR3 sequences, under 7% of them detected once, and about 41% sits in the top ten. The sample in question was CD8+ T cells sorted from PBMCs, obtained 10 days after the yellow fever booster vaccination. Receptor source: a man between 18 and 29 years old who received the YFV17D yellow fever vaccine.

In this sample, this clonotype turned up a few times. V gene TRBV4-2 combines with J gene TRBJ2-4; the D gene is possibly TRBD2 (6 bases). V dropped 0 bases and J dropped 0 bases, with 18 bases sitting between them. The germline CDR1 and CDR2 sequences are LGHNA and YNFKEQ. This CDR3 has 19 amino acids. For the CDR3, the DNA is TGTGCCAGCAGCCAAGAGGCATTCGCGGGGTATCTAGCCAAAAACATTCAGTACTTC. It encodes CASSQEAFAGYLAKNIQYF.

The chain joins TRBV20-1 to TRBJ1-5, with TRBD1 as a possible D gene (5 bases). Trimming pared 2 bases from V and 2 bases from J, leaving 22 bases between. From germline, CDR1 is DFQATT and CDR2 SNEGSKA (reference sequence). The CDR3 is 18 residues long. CDR3 sequence reads: CSARPRGGVELGNQPQHF. The DNA for the CDR3 is TGCAGTGCTAGACCCCGGGGGGGGGTTGAGCTTGGCAATCAGCCCCAGCATTTT.

The gene calls are TRBV7-2 and TRBJ1-6; D call uncertain. V was cut by 8 bases and J by 7 bases, with 15 bases left in between. Germline V gives CDR1 SGHTA, CDR2 FQGNSA. The CDR3 has 14 residues. CDR3 sequence (DNA): TGTGCCAGCGGAAGTTTAAGGAGGAATTCACCCCTCCACTTT. Protein product: CASGSLRRNSPLHF.

The CDR3 is CASSRVTGYGYTF. The CDR3 region has the DNA TGTGCCAGCAGTCGTGTGACAGGCTATGGCTACACCTTC. The chain couples TRBV12-3 or TRBV12-4 to TRBJ1-2, with a tentative D call TRBD1 (6 bases). The CDR3 totals 13 residues. Between the trimmed V and J ends, which lost 5 bases and 4 bases, there was a span of 11 bases.

This clonotype has just a few counts. V is TRBV7-2 and J is TRBJ2-3, with D uncertain. The CDR3 totals 13 residues. The V gene lost 0 bases and the J gene lost 10 bases, with 11 bases spanning the gap. From germline, CDR1 is SGHTA and CDR2 FQGNSA. DNA of the CDR3: TGTGCCAGCAGCTTAGCCGGAGTTTTTCCGCAGTATTTT. This gives the protein CASSLAGVFPQYF.

This chain uses TRBV20-1 with TRBJ2-1; 10 nucleotides agree with TRBD1. There are 15 residues in the CDR3. From germline, CDR1 is DFQATT and CDR2 SNEGSKA (reference sequence). Losses at the gene ends were 6 bases for V and 7 bases for J; bases not matched to a gene: 12. The CDR3 protein is CSANGGDRGRNEQFF. DNA of the CDR3: TGCAGTGCGAACGGAGGAGACAGGGGGCGGAATGAGCAGTTCTTC.

V is TRBV5-1 and J is TRBJ2-1, with TRBD2 identical over 13 bases. V lost 3 bases and J lost 8; bases outside the gene matches: 5. The length of the CDR3 is 15 residues. The V gene's germline CDR1 is SGHRS and CDR2 YFSETQ. In DNA, the CDR3 is TGCGCCAGCAGCTACGGACTAGCGGGGGTCTATGAGCAGTTCTTC. Its protein product is CASSYGLAGVYEQFF.

This clonotype was counted at least ten times. The gene calls are TRBV5-1 and TRBJ2-7; possibly TRBD1 or TRBD2 for D (6 bases each). The germline V gene encodes CDR1 SGHRS and CDR2 YFSETQ. V was cut by 6 bases and J by 4 bases, with 20 bases left in between. The CDR3 is made up of 15 amino acids. The CDR3 DNA is TGCGCCAGCACCCTTCGGGACGGGGGCGTTTACGAGCAGTACTTC. This encodes CASTLRDGGVYEQYF. Full variable domain (outside the CDR3, taken from reference TRBV5-1 and TRBJ2-7): KAGVTQTPRYLIKTRGQQVTLSCSPISGHRSVSWYQQTPGQGLQFLFEYFSETQRNKGNFPGRFSGRQFSNSRSEMNVSTLELGDSALYLCASTLRDGGVYEQYFGPGTRLTVT.

The CDR3, as DNA: TGTGCCAGCAGGAGTACAGGGGCGCCCTCTGGGGCCAACGTCCTGACTTTC. Translation: CASRSTGAPSGANVLTF. The chain combines TRBV27 with TRBJ2-6, with TRBD1 matching 7 bases. This CDR3 contains 17 residues. Germline loops: CDR1 MNHEY, CDR2 SMNVEV (reference sequence). With V trimmed by 6 bases and J by 0 bases, 8 bases remained unmatched.

This clonotype was seen at least ten times. The V call is TRBV6-1, the J call TRBJ2-5, with 7 bases fitting TRBD1. The CDR3 runs to 16 residues. CDR1 and CDR2 (germline): MNHNS, SASEGT. The V gene end was trimmed by 0 bases and the J gene end by 2 bases; junction bases not matched to a gene: 6. The CDR3 nucleotides are TGTGCCAGCAGTGAAGCCCCACAGGGGCCTCAAGAGACCCAGTACTTC. Translation: CASSEAPQGPQETQYF.

This clonotype came up a few times. The genes are TRBV4-1 and TRBJ1-5; D is undetermined. There are 16 residues in the CDR3. Germline V gene lookup returns CDR1 MGHRA and CDR2 YSYEKL. V lost 0 bases to trimming and J lost 0 bases, with 9 bases between them. CDR3 region: CASSQEAGNSNQPQHF. The CDR3 DNA is TGCGCCAGCAGCCAAGAGGCGGGGAATAGCAATCAGCCCCAGCATTTT.

This clonotype was recorded many times. This sequence joins TRBV29-1 and TRBJ2-7; a weak D match, TRBD2 (5 bases). The CDR3 is 15 amino acids. V dropped 4 bases and J dropped 1 base, with 17 bases sitting between them. Per the germline V gene, CDR1 is SQVTM and CDR2 is ANQGSEA. The CDR3 region is CSVGDVALPSYEQYF. CDR3 DNA sequence: TGCAGCGTTGGCGACGTAGCGTTGCCATCCTACGAGCAGTACTTC.

V usage is TRBV12-3 or TRBV12-4 and J usage is TRBJ2-1; D gene unclear. The V gene lost 4 bases and the J gene lost 1 base, with 11 bases spanning the gap. The CDR3 spans 15 residues. Here the CDR3 reads CASSYPGLSYNEQFF. For the CDR3, the DNA is TGTGCCAGCAGTTACCCGGGTTTATCCTACAATGAGCAGTTCTTC.